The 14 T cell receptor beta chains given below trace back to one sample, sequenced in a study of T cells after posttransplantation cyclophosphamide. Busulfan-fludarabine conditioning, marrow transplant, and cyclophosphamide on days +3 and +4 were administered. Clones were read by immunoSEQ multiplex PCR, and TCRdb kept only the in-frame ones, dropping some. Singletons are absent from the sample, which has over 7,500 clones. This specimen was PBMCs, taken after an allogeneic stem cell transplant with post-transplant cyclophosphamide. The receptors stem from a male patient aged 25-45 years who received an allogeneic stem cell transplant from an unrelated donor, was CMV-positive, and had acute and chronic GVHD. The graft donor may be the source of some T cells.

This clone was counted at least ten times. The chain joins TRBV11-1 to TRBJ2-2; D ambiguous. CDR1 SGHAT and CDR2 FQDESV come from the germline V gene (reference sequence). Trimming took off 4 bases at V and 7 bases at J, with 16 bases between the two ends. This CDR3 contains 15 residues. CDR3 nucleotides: TGTGCCAGCAGCTCTAGAGGCCGCGCTGGCGGGGAGCTGTTTTTT. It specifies CASSSRGRAGGELFF.

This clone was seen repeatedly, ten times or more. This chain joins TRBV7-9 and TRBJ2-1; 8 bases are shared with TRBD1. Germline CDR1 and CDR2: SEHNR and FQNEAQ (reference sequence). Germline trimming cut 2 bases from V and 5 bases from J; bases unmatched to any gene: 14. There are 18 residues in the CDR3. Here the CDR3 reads CASSLLRQGFFGNNEQFF. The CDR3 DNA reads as TGTGCCAGCAGCTTATTGCGACAGGGGTTTTTTGGTAACAATGAGCAGTTCTTC.

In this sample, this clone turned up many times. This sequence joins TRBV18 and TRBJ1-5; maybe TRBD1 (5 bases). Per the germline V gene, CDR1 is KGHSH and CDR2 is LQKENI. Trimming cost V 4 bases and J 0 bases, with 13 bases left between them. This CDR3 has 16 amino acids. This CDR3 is CASSLYPQGSNQPQHF. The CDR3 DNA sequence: TGTGCCAGCTCACTCTACCCCCAGGGTAGCAATCAGCCCCAGCATTTT.

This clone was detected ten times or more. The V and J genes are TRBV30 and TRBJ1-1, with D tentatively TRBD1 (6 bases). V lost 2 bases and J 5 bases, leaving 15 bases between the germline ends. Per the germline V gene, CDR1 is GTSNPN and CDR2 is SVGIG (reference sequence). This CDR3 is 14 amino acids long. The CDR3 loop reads CAWSHDRTATEAFF. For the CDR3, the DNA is TGTGCCTGGAGTCACGACCGGACAGCGACTGAAGCTTTCTTT.

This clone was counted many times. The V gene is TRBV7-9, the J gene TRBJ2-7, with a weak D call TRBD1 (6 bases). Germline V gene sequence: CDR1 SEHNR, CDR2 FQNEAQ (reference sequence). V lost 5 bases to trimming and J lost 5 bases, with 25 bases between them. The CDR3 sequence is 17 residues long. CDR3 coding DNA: TGTGCCAGCAGCCCCCTTCCTGAAGGGACACTAAGGGACGAGCAGTACTTC. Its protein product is CASSPLPEGTLRDEQYF.

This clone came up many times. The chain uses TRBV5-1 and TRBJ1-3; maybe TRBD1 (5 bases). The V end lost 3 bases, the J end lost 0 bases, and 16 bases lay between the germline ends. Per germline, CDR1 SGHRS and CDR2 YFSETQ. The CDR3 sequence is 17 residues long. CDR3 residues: CASSSNRDSGSGNTIYF. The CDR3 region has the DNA TGCGCCAGCAGCTCCAACCGGGACTCCGGCTCTGGAAACACCATATATTTT.

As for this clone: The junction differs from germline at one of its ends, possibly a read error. For the CDR3, the DNA is TGTGCTAGCAGCCCGTCCTTTCGGACAGGGTTCACAGATACGCAGTATTTT. Translated, it gives CASSPSFRTGFTDTQYF. J is TRBJ2-3 and V is TRBV7-7; 8 bases align to TRBD1. The CDR3 consists of 17 residues. In germline, CDR1 is SSHAT, CDR2 FNYEAQ (reference sequence). The full variable domain, rest sourced from reference TRBV7-7 and TRBJ2-3, is GAGVSQSPRYKVTKRGQDVTLRCDPISSHATLYWYQQALGQGPEFLTYFNYEAQPDKSGLPSDRFSAERPEGSISTLTIQRTEQRDSAMYRCASSPSFRTGFTDTQYFGPGTRLTVL.

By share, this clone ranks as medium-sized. CDR3 sequence: CASSSWTSGGAYEQFF. CDR3 nucleotide sequence: TGTGCCAGCAGTTCGTGGACTAGCGGGGGGGCCTATGAGCAGTTCTTC. The rearrangement uses TRBV6-2 or TRBV6-3 and TRBJ2-1, with 15 bases aligning to TRBD2. V shed 4 bases and J 8 bases; nucleotides not matched to a gene: 6. The germline gives CDR1 MNHEY, CDR2 SVGEGT. This CDR3 contains 16 residues.

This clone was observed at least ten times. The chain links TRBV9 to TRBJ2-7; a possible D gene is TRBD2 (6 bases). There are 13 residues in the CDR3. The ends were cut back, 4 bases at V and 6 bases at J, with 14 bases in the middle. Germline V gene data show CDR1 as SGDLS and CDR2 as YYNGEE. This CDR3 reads CASSIRASAEQYF. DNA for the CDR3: TGTGCCAGCAGCATTCGAGCTAGCGCCGAGCAGTACTTC.

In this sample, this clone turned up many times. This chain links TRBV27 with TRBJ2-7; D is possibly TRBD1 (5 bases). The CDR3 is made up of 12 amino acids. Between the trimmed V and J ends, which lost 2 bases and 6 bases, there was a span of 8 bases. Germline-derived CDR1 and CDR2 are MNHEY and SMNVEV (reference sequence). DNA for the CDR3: TGTGCCAGCAGTTTACAGGGTGGCGAGCAGTACTTC. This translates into CASSLQGGEQYF.

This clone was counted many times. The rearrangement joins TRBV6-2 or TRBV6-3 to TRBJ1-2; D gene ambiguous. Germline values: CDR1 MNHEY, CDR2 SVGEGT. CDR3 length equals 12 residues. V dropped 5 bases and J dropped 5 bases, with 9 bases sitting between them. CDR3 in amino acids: CASSPPLYGYTF. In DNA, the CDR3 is TGTGCCAGCAGTCCGCCGCTATATGGCTACACCTTC.

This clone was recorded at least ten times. CDR3 loop: CAIKGSGSQDTQYF. Here the CDR3 DNA reads TGTGCCATCAAGGGTAGCGGGAGTCAAGATACGCAGTATTTT. This rearrangement joins TRBV10-3 to TRBJ2-3, with TRBD2 identical over 9 bases. Germline-derived CDR1 and CDR2 are ENHRY and SYGVKD. This CDR3 has 14 residues. Trimming at V came to 7 bases and at J to 5 bases, leaving 7 bases not matched to a gene.

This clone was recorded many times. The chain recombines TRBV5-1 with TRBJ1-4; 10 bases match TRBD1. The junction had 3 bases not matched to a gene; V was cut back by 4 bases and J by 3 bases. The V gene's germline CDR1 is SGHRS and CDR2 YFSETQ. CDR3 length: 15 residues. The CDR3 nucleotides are TGCGCCAGCAGCCGACAGGGGGCGGCTAATGAAAAACTGTTTTTT. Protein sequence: CASSRQGAANEKLFF.

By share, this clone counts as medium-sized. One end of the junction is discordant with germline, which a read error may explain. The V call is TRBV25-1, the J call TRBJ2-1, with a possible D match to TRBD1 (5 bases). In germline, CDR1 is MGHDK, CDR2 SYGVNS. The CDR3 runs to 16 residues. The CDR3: CASSEWGSSSNGEQFF. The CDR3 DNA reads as TGTGCCAGCAGCGAATGGGGCAGCTCATCGAATGGAGAGCAGTTCTTC. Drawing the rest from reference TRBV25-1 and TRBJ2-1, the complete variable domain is EADIYQTPRYLVIGTGKKITLECSQTMGHDKMYWYQQDPGMELHLIHYSYGVNSTEKGDLSSESTVSRIRTEHFPLTLESARPSHTSQYLCASSEWGSSSNGEQFFGPGTRLTVL.